This T cell receptor (beta chain) emerged from a study of blood T cells in healthy people across ages (dated by TCRdb to 2015 to 2017). For the wider study: In model experiments, template switching captured roughly one uniquely barcoded TCR beta cDNA molecule for every two T cells. The study measured age-related changes in TCR beta repertoire diversity using deep sequencing normalized with unique cDNA molecular identifiers. The donors were split into four age groups: young (average 16 years), middle-aged (39), aged (roughly 68) and long-lived (more than 80). To avoid experimental bias, donors of different ages were distributed randomly across sequencing lanes. The study analyzed two additional independent replicas of 1 million unique cDNA reads from the same blood draw for two donors, one aged 18 to 30 and one aged 80 or older.

Inclusive of the bounding cysteine and phenylalanine, the CDR3 is 17 residues long. Just the 51-base CDR3 DNA is kept, in frame starting at base 1. Relative to germline, V is 2 bases shorter and J is 4 bases shorter, with 20 bases between their ends. The germline V gene yields MGHRA for CDR1 and YSYEKL for CDR2. Only a few counts were recorded for this clonotype. The specificity of this receptor is unknown. The sample holds no much larger clone one base away, and base qualities are not on file. Study-wide conclusions, independent of this receptor: There was a strong correlation between observed TCR beta diversity and the percentage of naive T cells measured by flow cytometry. Compared with the aged group, more naive CD4+ T cells, fewer expanded clones and increased TCR diversity were shown by the long-lived group, suggesting age selection. Total diversity estimates from one million sequenced T cells were considered lower bounds and underestimates. As age increased, observed TCR beta diversity per million T cells dropped in a roughly linear way, and a significant reduction was already evident by age 40. Because donor CMV infection status was unknown, age-related changes in expanded clonotypes were potentially confounded. Because profiling used bulk unsorted PBMCs, naive and antigen-experienced compartments could not be compared conclusively.

The approximately 40 donors, aged about 6 to 95 years, were systemically healthy Caucasian individuals from Russia. Ten milliliters of peripheral blood were drawn from each donor into EDTA-treated Vacutainer tubes. PBMCs were isolated by Ficoll-Paque density-gradient centrifugation, with at least 6.5 million obtained per sample. Trizol reagent was used to extract total RNA from PBMCs, with at least 6 micrograms per sample. For every donor, flow cytometry on a PBMC aliquot measured the percentage of naive CD45RAhigh/CD27high T cells. Library preparation employed 5' RACE. TCRdb records Illumina HiSeq 2500 as the sequencer. A second PCR of roughly 6 to 11 cycles was run with a J-beta primer mix and a sample-barcoded 5' primer. A unique molecular identifier was introduced onto each TCR beta cDNA molecule by a template-switch 5' adaptor carrying 12 random nucleotides. At least 3 million CDR3-containing paired-end reads were obtained from each sample. The Mint cDNA synthesis kit, primed by a TRBC-specific oligonucleotide, was used to synthesize first-strand cDNA from all RNA. Following uracil-DNA glycosylase treatment, a first 18-cycle PCR with universal primers M1SS and BC2_uni_R was performed on all cDNA. In the paper's pipeline: Each sample was normalized by randomly selecting 1 million high-quality reads, each carrying a distinct molecular identifier. Reads sharing molecular identifiers were discarded rather than binned into consensus sequences. CDR3 identification, clonotype clustering and error correction used MiTCR with a Q25 quality threshold and the strictest error-elimination algorithm. Lower-bound total TCR beta diversity was estimated with a nonparametric unseen species model using Euler transformation. TCRdb reprocessing: public reads trimmed at Q25 with fastp, clones called with MiXCR, in-frame beta chains kept. Rows with one shared CDR3 protein collapse into an entry with the most common genes and DNA. TCRdb assigned the V and J calls; the authors' analysis was not used. The sample contains roughly 570,000 distinct CDR3 sequences, 25% to 30% of them found a single time. The top ten constitute about a fifth of the sample.

The clonotype comes from an older woman in good health. Recombination linked TRBV4-1 to TRBJ2-5; the D segment may tentatively be TRBD1 or TRBD2, each giving 6 matched bases. The sample comprised blood. The CDR3 reads CASSQSGGLPRGETQYF. The nucleotides are TGCGCCAGCAGCCAAAGTGGGGGGCTCCCAAGAGGAGAGACCCAGTACTTC.